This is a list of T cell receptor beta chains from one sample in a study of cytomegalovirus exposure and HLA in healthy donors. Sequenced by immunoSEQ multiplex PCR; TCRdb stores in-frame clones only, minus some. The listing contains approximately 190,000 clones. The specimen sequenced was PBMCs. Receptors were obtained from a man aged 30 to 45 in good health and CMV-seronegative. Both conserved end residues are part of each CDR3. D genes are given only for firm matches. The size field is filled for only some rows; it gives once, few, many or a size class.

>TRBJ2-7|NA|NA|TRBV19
TGTGCCAGTAGTGGCGGGTGGTACGAGCAGTACTTC
CASSGGWYEQYF
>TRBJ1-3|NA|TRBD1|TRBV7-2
TGTGCCAGCAGCGGCCCTCCTCAGGGGGCGGTTGGAAACACCATATATTTT
CASSGPPQGAVGNTIYF
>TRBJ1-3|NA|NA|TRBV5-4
TGTGCCAGCAGCCCGACAGCTAACTCTGGAAACACCATATATTTT
CASSPTANSGNTIYF
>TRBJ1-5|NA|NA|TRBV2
TGTGCCAGCAAAGGGGCAGCAAATCAGCCCCAGCATTTT
CASKGAANQPQHF
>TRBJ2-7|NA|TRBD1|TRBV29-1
TGCAGCGTTAGGAAGGGGGCAGGTAACTACGAGCAGTACTTC
CSVRKGAGNYEQYF
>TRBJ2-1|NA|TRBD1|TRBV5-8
TGTGCCGGGGGACAGTACAATGAGCAGTTCTTC
CAGGQYNEQFF
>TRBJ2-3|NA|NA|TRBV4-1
TGCGCCAGCAGTCCCTCCGGAGGGGGGGACCACACAGATACGCAGTATTTT
CASSPSGGGDHTDTQYF
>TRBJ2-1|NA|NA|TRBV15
TGTGCCACCAGCGGTAGAAGATCCTCCTACAATGAGCAGTTCTTC
CATSGRRSSYNEQFF
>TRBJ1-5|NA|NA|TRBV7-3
TGTGCCAGCAGCTTATTCGTACAGGGCTATCAGCCCCAGCATTTT
CASSLFVQGYQPQHF
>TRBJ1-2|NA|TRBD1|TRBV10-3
TGTGCCATCAGTGGGGGACAGCCTATAGGTGGCTACACCTTC
CAISGGQPIGGYTF
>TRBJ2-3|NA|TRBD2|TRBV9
TGTGCCAGTTCTGGGACTAGCGAAACAGATACGCAGTATTTT
CASSGTSETDTQYF
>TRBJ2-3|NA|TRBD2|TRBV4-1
TGCGCCAGCAGCCAGGGAGGGAGCACAGATACGCAGTATTTT
CASSQGGSTDTQYF
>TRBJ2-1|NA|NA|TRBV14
TGTGCCAGCAGCCAGTGGGGGCCCAATGAGCAGTTCTTC
CASSQWGPNEQFF
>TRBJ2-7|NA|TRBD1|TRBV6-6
TGTGCCAGCAGTCCAGGGGGACACGAGCAGTACTTC
CASSPGGHEQYF
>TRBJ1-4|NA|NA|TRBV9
TGTGCCAGCAGCGTAGCGTCGCCTATCCACGGGGAAAAACTGTTTTTT
CASSVASPIHGEKLFF
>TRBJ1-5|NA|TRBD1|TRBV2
TGTGCCAGCAGTGAATGGCCAGGGGGGAATCAGCCCCAGCATTTT
CASSEWPGGNQPQHF
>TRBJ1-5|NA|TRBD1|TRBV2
TGTGCCAGCAGTGAGGGGACAGCGAGTCTTTATAGCAATCAGCCCCAGCATTTT
CASSEGTASLYSNQPQHF
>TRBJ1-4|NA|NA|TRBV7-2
TGTGCCAGCAGCTTAGCCCGGACAGCAACTAATGAAAAACTGTTTTTT
CASSLARTATNEKLFF
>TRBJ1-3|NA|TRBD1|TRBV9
TGTGCCAGCAGCTCCCAGGGGGCATCTGGAAACACCATATATTTT
CASSSQGASGNTIYF
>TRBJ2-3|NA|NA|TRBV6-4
TGTGCCAGCAGTGACTCTGCGGGCTATGTAGATACGCAGTATTTT
CASSDSAGYVDTQYF
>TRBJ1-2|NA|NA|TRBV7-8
TGTGCCAGCAGCTTAGCCACCACTGAGGGAAGTGGCTACACCTTC
CASSLATTEGSGYTF
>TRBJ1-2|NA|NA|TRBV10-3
TGTGCCGTACAGCCGGGACAAAGCTATGGCTACACCTTC
CAVQPGQSYGYTF
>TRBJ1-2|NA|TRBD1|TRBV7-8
TGTGCCAGCAGCTTAGGAGCGGGGACAGGCTATGGCTACACCTTC
CASSLGAGTGYGYTF
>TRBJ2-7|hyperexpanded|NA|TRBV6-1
TGTGCCAGCAGTTGGGAGCGCGGGGAGCAGTACTTC
CASSWERGEQYF
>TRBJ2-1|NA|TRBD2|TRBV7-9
TGTGCCAGCAGCTTAGCGGTGGCGGGGGAGCGTTACAATGAGCAGTTCTTC
CASSLAVAGERYNEQFF
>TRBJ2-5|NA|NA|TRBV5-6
TGTGCCAGCAGCAATGCAGGGGGGCAAGAGACCCAGTACTTC
CASSNAGGQETQYF
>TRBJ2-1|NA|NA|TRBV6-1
TGTGCCAGCACACCCGGGGGGCCTCCCCACAATGAGCAGTTCTTC
CASTPGGPPHNEQFF
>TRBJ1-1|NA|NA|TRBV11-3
TGTGCCAGCAGCTTTCTCGGCGGAGAGAACACTGAAGCTTTCTTT
CASSFLGGENTEAFF
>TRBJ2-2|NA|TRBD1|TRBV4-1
TGCGCCAGCAGCCGAGGACAGGGGGCGACCGGGGAGCTGTTTTTT
CASSRGQGATGELFF
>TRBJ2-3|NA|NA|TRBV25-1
TGTGCCAGCAGTGATCCGGGACACACTAGCACAGATACGCAGTATTTT
CASSDPGHTSTDTQYF
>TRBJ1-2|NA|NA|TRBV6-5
TGTGCCAGCGCCCCGGGGACACGCTATGGCTACACCTTC
CASAPGTRYGYTF
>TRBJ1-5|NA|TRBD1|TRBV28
TGTGCCAGCAGTCGGGGACAGGGAGGGGTAAATCAGCCCCAGCATTTT
CASSRGQGGVNQPQHF
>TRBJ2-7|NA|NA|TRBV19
TGTGCCAGTAAGAGGGAACCCATGAGCCCTTACGAGCAGTACTTC
CASKREPMSPYEQYF
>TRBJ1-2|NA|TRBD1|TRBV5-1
TGCGCCAGCAGCTGGGACAGATCGGAAGGCTACACCTTC
CASSWDRSEGYTF
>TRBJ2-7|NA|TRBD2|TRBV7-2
TGTGCCAGCAGCTTAGCCGGGACTAGTGGGCACGAGCAGTACTTC
CASSLAGTSGHEQYF
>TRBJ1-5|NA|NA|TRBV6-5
TGTGCCCCCAAAGGGAGGAAGGGCAATCAGCCCCAGCATTTT
CAPKGRKGNQPQHF
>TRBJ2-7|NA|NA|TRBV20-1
TGCAGTGCCGCCGTCCGGTACGAGCAGTACTTC
CSAAVRYEQYF
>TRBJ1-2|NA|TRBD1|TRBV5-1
TGCGCCAGCAGCCTAAGGACAGGGGGAGGCTACACCTTC
CASSLRTGGGYTF
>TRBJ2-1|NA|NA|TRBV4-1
TGCGCCAGCAGCCAAGCAGGACGGGGGATATACAATGAGCAGTTCTTC
CASSQAGRGIYNEQFF
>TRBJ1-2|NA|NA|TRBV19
TGTGCCAGTAGTCGTCAGGGTAACTATGGCTACACCTTC
CASSRQGNYGYTF
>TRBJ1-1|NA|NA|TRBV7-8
TGTGCCAGCTGGGGGGTTCGGGACACTGAAGCTTTCTTT
CASWGVRDTEAFF
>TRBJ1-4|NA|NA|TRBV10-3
TGTGCCATCAGTGATCAACAGGGAACTAATGAAAAACTGTTTTTT
CAISDQQGTNEKLFF
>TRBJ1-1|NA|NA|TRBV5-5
TGTGCCAGCAGCTTGGGGGGAGGGTCCACTGAAGCTTTCTTT
CASSLGGGSTEAFF